The source of this T cell receptor beta chain is a study of human T cells and chemical hapten exposure. This clonotype showed up many times. TCRdb ran MiXCR on the RACE reads and lists one entry per CDR3 protein. The sample has about 40,000 distinct CDR3 sequences; more than 9% are singletons. Time point specified: pre-sensitization, week 0. Treatment: therapeutic diphenylcyclopropenone sensitization with weekly scalp DPC. V gave up 6 bases and J gave up 8 bases, with 11 bases separating them. The CDR3 loop spans 12 amino acids. J is TRBJ2-1 and V is TRBV12-3 or TRBV12-4; a weak D match, TRBD1 (5 bases). The receptor was derived from a man between 25 and 39 years old with alopecia areata. Some clones in this sample may be carry-over from other donors' samples. The source material was whole blood, sampled in connection with sensitization to the hapten diphenylcyclopropenone (DPC). In DNA, the CDR3 is TGTGCCAGCAGCAGCCAGGGCTATGAGCAGTTCTTC. It yields the protein CASSSQGYEQFF.